This entry lists 25 T cell receptor beta chains sequenced from one sample in a study of blood T cell repertoires in COVID-19. Generated by immunoSEQ multiplex PCR, the TCRdb table keeps only in-frame clones and is missing some. The table lists 140,000 to 150,000 clones, around four fifths of them singletons. Sequences were obtained from peripheral blood. The source of these receptors is a woman in her forties with active or convalescent COVID-19.

In its sample, this clone was seen a few times. The chain couples TRBV27 to TRBJ2-2; 10 bases line up with TRBD1. The length of the CDR3 is 16 residues. The ends lost 3 bases at V and 6 bases at J; junction bases unmatched: 7. CDR1 is MNHEY and CDR2 is SMNVEV in the germline V gene (reference sequence). The CDR3 loop is CASSFHEGQGSGELFF. For the CDR3, the DNA is TGTGCCAGCAGTTTCCATGAGGGACAGGGGTCCGGGGAGCTGTTTTTT.

This clone was recorded once. V usage is TRBV19 and J usage is TRBJ2-3; 13 bases agree with TRBD2. CDR1 LNHDA and CDR2 SQIVND come from the germline V gene (reference sequence). The CDR3 totals 14 residues. Losses at the gene ends were 10 bases for V and 9 bases for J; bases not matched to a gene: 10. The chain's CDR3 is CATQGGLAGRTQYF. The CDR3 bases are TGTGCCACCCAAGGGGGACTAGCGGGACGAACGCAGTATTTT.

This rearrangement joins TRBV15 to TRBJ1-4; possible D gene TRBD1, 6 bases. Trimming stripped 8 bases from V and 7 bases from J, with 11 bases between. The CDR3 consists of 12 residues. Germline V gene lookup returns CDR1 LNHNV and CDR2 YYDKDF (reference sequence). As DNA, the CDR3 is TGTGCCACCGCGGGGGGCGTTGAAAAACTGTTTTTT. This sequence encodes CATAGGVEKLFF.

The V call is TRBV28, the J call TRBJ2-5, with 13 bases lining up with TRBD2. Germline CDR1 reads MDHEN; CDR2 reads SYDVKM. The CDR3 extends over 17 amino acids. V lost 6 bases, J lost 1 base, and 8 bases stayed unmatched. CDR3 residues: CASRQQGLAGPQETQYF. In DNA form, the CDR3 reads TGTGCCAGCAGGCAACAGGGACTAGCGGGACCCCAAGAGACCCAGTACTTC.

This chain links TRBV15 with TRBJ2-1, with D perhaps TRBD2 (5 bases). The germline CDR1 and CDR2 sequences are LNHNV and YYDKDF (reference sequence). The CDR3 runs 15 residues. Trimming took 5 bases from V and 14 from J, leaving 25 bases between them. The DNA for the CDR3 is TGTGCCACCAGCCCATCGACGCGATTGGAGGCTAGCAAGTTCTTC. Translated: CATSPSTRLEASKFF.

This chain joins TRBV5-1 and TRBJ2-7; 9 bases line up with TRBD1. The CDR3 length is 14 residues. CDR1 is SGHRS and CDR2 is YFSETQ in the germline V gene. Losses at the gene ends were 7 bases for V and 3 bases for J; bases not matched to a gene: 8. CDR3 sequence: CASGSGTGSYEQYF. CDR3 coding DNA: TGCGCCAGCGGTTCCGGGACAGGGAGCTACGAGCAGTACTTC.

There are a few counts of this clone. V is TRBV28 and J is TRBJ2-1, with a weak D call TRBD1 (7 bases). Germline V lookup: CDR1 MDHEN, CDR2 SYDVKM. CDR3 size: 15 residues. Trimming took 7 bases from V and 7 from J, leaving 20 bases between them. CDR3 in DNA: TGTGCCAGCAAAACAGGGGCCGGGGGAAGGAATGAGCAGTTCTTC. It codes for CASKTGAGGRNEQFF.

The chain recombines TRBV2 with TRBJ2-3; D ambiguous. Germline V gene data show CDR1 as SNHLY and CDR2 as FYNNEI. The ends were cut back, 5 bases at V and 7 bases at J, with 16 bases in the middle. The CDR3 is made up of 14 amino acids. CDR3 residues: CASSPEVAQNTQYF. In nucleotides, the CDR3 is TGTGCCAGCAGTCCCGAGGTAGCCCAGAATACGCAGTATTTT.

The chain is built from TRBV28 and TRBJ2-2, with a tentative D call TRBD1 (6 bases). Trimming stripped 8 bases from V and 7 bases from J, with 20 bases between. This CDR3 has 15 residues. Germline loops: CDR1 MDHEN, CDR2 SYDVKM. The CDR3 region is CASVRTGRFIGELFF. The DNA for the CDR3 is TGTGCCAGCGTCCGAACAGGGAGATTTATCGGGGAGCTGTTTTTT. Variable domain in full (rest from reference TRBV28 and TRBJ2-2): DVKVTQSSRYLVKRTGEKVFLECVQDMDHENMFWYRQDPGLGLRLIYFSYDVKMKEKGDIPEGYSVSREKKERFSLILESASTNQTSMYLCASVRTGRFIGELFFGEGSRLTVL.

The chain has TRBV24-1 and TRBJ2-7; 12 nucleotides match TRBD1. There are 15 residues in the CDR3. CDR1 and CDR2 (germline): KGHDR, SFDVKD. Trimming cost V 3 bases and J 7 bases; bases outside gene matches: 6. The DNA for the CDR3 is TGTGCCACCAGTGATCCGGGACAGGGGGCGCGAGAGCAGTACTTC. Translated: CATSDPGQGAREQYF.

This chain links TRBV30 with TRBJ2-3, with a tentative D call TRBD1 (6 bases). From germline, CDR1 is GTSNPN and CDR2 SVGIG (reference sequence). The ends were cut back, 3 bases at V and 3 bases at J, with 19 bases in the middle. CDR3 size: 16 residues. CDR3 residues: CAWSLFSRQGTDTQYF. CDR3 bases: TGTGCCTGGAGCCTTTTTAGTCGTCAGGGGACAGATACGCAGTATTTT.

This rearrangement joins TRBV28 to TRBJ2-7; weak D call: TRBD1 (5 bases). The CDR3 extends over 15 amino acids. The germline CDR1 and CDR2 sequences are MDHEN and SYDVKM. Trimming took 1 base from V and 2 from J, leaving 12 bases between them. CDR3 in amino acids: CASSLSQGLTYEQYF. In DNA, the CDR3 is TGTGCCAGCAGTTTATCCCAGGGCCTTACCTACGAGCAGTACTTC. Using reference TRBV28 and TRBJ2-7 for the parts outside the CDR3, the full variable domain is DVKVTQSSRYLVKRTGEKVFLECVQDMDHENMFWYRQDPGLGLRLIYFSYDVKMKEKGDIPEGYSVSREKKERFSLILESASTNQTSMYLCASSLSQGLTYEQYFGPGTRLTVT.

This clone was observed many times. The rearrangement links TRBV7-2 to TRBJ1-1; maybe TRBD1 (6 bases). CDR3 length: 14 residues. Germline CDR1 is SGHTA and CDR2 is FQGNSA. The V and J ends lost 4 bases and 5 bases respectively, with 14 bases between them. CDR3 sequence: CASSSTGLGTEAFF. The CDR3 nucleotides are TGTGCCAGCAGCTCAACAGGGTTAGGGACTGAAGCTTTCTTT.

This clone appeared once. V is TRBV7-2 and J is TRBJ2-3, with 10 bases that match TRBD2. CDR3 length equals 13 residues. Germline CDR1 SGHTA, CDR2 FQGNSA. Unmatched junction bases numbered 0, after V lost 3 bases and J lost 6 bases. CDR3 in amino acids: CASSLTSGDTQYF. The CDR3 region has the DNA TGTGCCAGCAGCTTGACTAGCGGGGATACGCAGTATTTT.

The chain uses TRBV7-6 and TRBJ2-5; 9 bases agree with TRBD2. The CDR3 covers 16 residues. Trimming removed 5 bases from V and 5 bases from J; junction bases left unmatched: 12. Germline V gene sequence: CDR1 SGHVS, CDR2 FNYEAQ. In DNA, the CDR3 is TGTGCCAGCAGCCCTGAGGCGGGGGGGCCGTGGGAGACCCAGTACTTC. It translates to CASSPEAGGPWETQYF.

The chain uses TRBV6-5 and TRBJ1-3; D gene ambiguous. The germline CDR1 and CDR2 sequences are MNHEY and SVGAGI. V shed 0 bases and J shed 0 bases, with 6 bases lying between them. CDR3 length: 15 residues. CDR3 DNA: TGTGCCAGCAGTTACTCTCTCCCCTCTGGAAACACCATATATTTT. It translates to CASSYSLPSGNTIYF.

The chain carries TRBV30 and TRBJ2-2; 9 bases are shared with TRBD1. This CDR3 is built from 15 residues. The V gene's germline CDR1 is GTSNPN and CDR2 SVGIG (reference sequence). V lost 5 bases, J lost 4 bases, and 8 bases stayed unmatched. The CDR3 DNA reads TGTGCCTGGGGGAGGGGACAGGGAACCACCGGGGAGCTGTTTTTT. Protein: CAWGRGQGTTGELFF.

J is TRBJ2-5 and V is TRBV15; 12 positions agree with TRBD2. Germline values: CDR1 LNHNV, CDR2 YYDKDF (reference sequence). There are 18 residues in the CDR3. V gave up 1 base and J gave up 0 bases; unmatched junction bases: 6. The CDR3 sequence: CATSRVTGTSGYQETQYF. The CDR3 DNA is TGTGCCACCAGCAGAGTTACCGGGACTAGCGGGTACCAAGAGACCCAGTACTTC.

The DNA of the CDR3 is TGCGCCAGCAGCTTGGAGCGCCGCACAGATACGCAGTATTTT. It is translated as CASSLERRTDTQYF. The chain employs TRBV5-1 and TRBJ2-3, with D unclear. Germline CDR1 is SGHRS and CDR2 is YFSETQ. The V gene lost 0 bases and the J gene lost 1 base, with 6 bases spanning the gap. The CDR3 loop spans 14 amino acids. Full variable domain (rest looked up from reference TRBV5-1 and TRBJ2-3): KAGVTQTPRYLIKTRGQQVTLSCSPISGHRSVSWYQQTPGQGLQFLFEYFSETQRNKGNFPGRFSGRQFSNSRSEMNVSTLELGDSALYLCASSLERRTDTQYFGPGTRLTVL.

With respect to this clone: A junction boundary mismatches the germline segment, possibly from a read error. The chain is built from TRBV9 and TRBJ1-1, with D perhaps matching TRBD1 (6 bases). CDR1 and CDR2 from the germline V gene are SGDLS and YYNGEE. The CDR3 consists of 15 residues. Here the CDR3 reads CARSNRGGGNTEAFF. CDR3 DNA sequence: TGTGCCCGCAGCAACCGGGGAGGGGGGAACACTGAAGCTTTCTTT. The full variable domain, rest sourced from reference TRBV9 and TRBJ1-1, is DSGVTQTPKHLITATGQRVTLRCSPRSGDLSVYWYQQSLDQGLQFLIQYYNGEERAKGNILERFSAQQFPDLHSELNLSSLELGDSALYFCARSNRGGGNTEAFFGQGTRLTVV.

This rearrangement joins TRBV7-2 to TRBJ1-5, with D perhaps TRBD1 (5 bases). Germline CDR1 SGHTA, CDR2 FQGNSA. The CDR3 runs to 16 residues. The V end lost 1 base, the J end lost 2 bases, and 12 bases lay between the germline ends. CDR3 sequence (DNA): TGTGCCAGCAGCTTAGGGCCAGGGAGGGGCAATCAGCCCCAGCATTTT. It codes for CASSLGPGRGNQPQHF.

V and J are TRBV19 and TRBJ1-5, with D perhaps TRBD1 (5 bases). CDR3 length: 15 residues. V lost 4 bases, J lost 6 bases, and 16 bases lay in between. Per the germline V gene, CDR1 is LNHDA and CDR2 is SQIVND (reference sequence). CDR3 region: CASSSDRPGGQPQHF. In DNA, the CDR3 is TGTGCCAGTAGTAGTGACCGGCCCGGGGGTCAGCCCCAGCATTTT.

The V call is TRBV6-6, the J call TRBJ1-1, with 10 bases aligning to TRBD1. The CDR3 extends over 15 amino acids. J lost 4 bases, V lost 7 bases, and 9 bases had no gene match. Germline V gene sequence: CDR1 MNHNY, CDR2 SVGAGI (reference sequence). The CDR3 coding sequence is TGTGCCAGCACTGGCTGGACAGGGGGGAGCACTGAAGCTTTCTTT. Amino acids: CASTGWTGGSTEAFF.

This chain connects TRBV30 to TRBJ1-3; 9 nucleotides align to TRBD1. Germline trimming cut 1 base from V and 0 bases from J; bases unmatched to any gene: 7. The CDR3 sequence is 17 residues long. Germline CDR1 is GTSNPN and CDR2 is SVGIG (reference sequence). The CDR3 DNA is TGTGCCTGGAGTGCCTACAGGGGGCTTCGCTCTGGAAACACCATATATTTT. Translation: CAWSAYRGLRSGNTIYF.

The chain couples TRBV6-5 to TRBJ1-4; 12 nucleotides agree with TRBD1. The V segment lost 4 bases and the J segment 4 bases; nucleotides outside the gene matches: 4. The CDR3 contains 16 residues. The germline V gene encodes CDR1 MNHEY and CDR2 SVGAGI. In DNA form, the CDR3 reads TGTGCCAGCAGTTTCGGGACAGGGGGCAGTAATGAAAAACTGTTTTTT. Amino acid sequence: CASSFGTGGSNEKLFF.